What follows are 2 T cell receptor beta chains derived from one specimen sequenced in a study of blood T cell repertoires in COVID-19. The protocol was immunoSEQ multiplex PCR, while the TCRdb copy is restricted to in-frame clones and leaves out a portion. There are about 270,000 clones in the sample; roughly nine tenths occur only once, and 2% to 2.5% lies in the top ten. Material for sequencing was PBMCs or T cells enriched from blood (not recorded which). The receptors derive from a young woman who had recovered from COVID-19.

This chain uses TRBV27 with TRBJ2-1; D possibly corresponds to TRBD2 (7 bases). Trimming cost V 3 bases and J 9 bases, with 15 bases left between them. The CDR3 runs 14 residues. Germline CDR1 reads MNHEY; CDR2 reads SMNVEV (reference sequence). The CDR3 DNA reads TGTGCCAGCAGTTTTAGGGGGGGGGCCGGTGAGCAGTTCTTC. This gives the protein CASSFRGGAGEQFF.

The chain is built from TRBV4-1 and TRBJ1-1; TRBD1 might be the D (6 bases). V was trimmed by 4 bases and J by 5 bases, leaving 23 bases between them. The CDR3 has 17 residues. Looked up from germline, CDR1 is MGHRA and CDR2 is YSYEKL. CDR3 bases: TGCGCCAGCAGCCCCTCACCGGGTATGGGGGCAAGGACTGAAGCTTTCTTT. Its protein is CASSPSPGMGARTEAFF.